The sequence of this T cell receptor beta chain was determined in a study of shared clonotypes between healthy human individuals (dated by TCRdb to the early 2020s). For context, the study as a whole: The cohort comprised a couple of women and three men aged 18 to 49 years. Different laboratories and diverse techniques were used to prepare libraries and sequence TCR repertoires, to increase sequencing depth and limit assay-specific biases. Leukapheresis yielded between about 0.85 and 10 billion PBMCs per donor. The study deeply sequenced blood TCR repertoires of about five healthy adults to estimate repertoire size and the extent of clonotype sharing between individuals. For each donor, CD4 naive and CD4 memory were each run on three plates, CD8 naive on two plates, and CD8 memory on one plate. The full study reports these points: Compared with non-shared clonotypes, clonotypes shared by all four sorted-subset donors had higher generation probabilities. Naive subsets generally had larger estimated clonotype richness than memory subsets. Sampling was restricted to blood, and TCR repertoires in tissues likely differ from the TCR repertoires found in blood. Based on pairwise subsampling, the degree of clonotype sharing among donors was expected to be affected by sequencing depth. Rarefaction of sorted-subset datasets indicated incomplete sequencing despite the large sequencing depth. Sharing across a handful of donors was observed for around 5% of naive CD4, over 3% of naive CD8, 2% to 2.5% of memory CD4, and about 0.38% of memory CD8 clonotypes. The small number of donors limited the genetic and exposure-history diversity represented.

Healthy HIV-negative adults with no recently reported acute infections or vaccinations were included as donors. Every donor was a Caucasian adult living in Nashville, Tennessee, USA. Magnetic negative selection was used to enrich CD4+ T cells, after which naive cells were positively selected on CD45RA and the negative fraction became the memory subset. After blood collection by leukapheresis, PBMCs were isolated using Ficoll-Histopaque density gradient centrifugation and then cryopreserved in the vapor phase of liquid nitrogen. Purity and quantity of every magnetically sorted T cell population were checked by analytical flow cytometry. Genomic DNA was isolated from every sorted fraction and measured by UV absorbance on a Nanodrop 2000c. The germline V gene sets CDR1 to KGHSH and CDR2 to LQKENI. V loses 0 bases, J loses 5 bases, and the germline ends lie 1 base apart. Including cysteine and phenylalanine, the CDR3 has 12 amino acids. Only the CDR3 DNA stays, 36 bases, in frame from base 1.

Using the deep immunoSEQ assay, multiplex PCR amplified TCR CDR3 regions from genomic DNA. Extracted genomic DNA from each cell subset was spread evenly across all wells of several immunoSEQ 96-well plates, with each plate serving as a replicate. For sorted subsets, each replicate PCR was loaded with about 0.2 ug genomic DNA, equivalent to about 30,000 T cell genomes. Purified libraries were measured with a Qubit 3.0 fluorometer, size-checked on a Bioanalyzer 2100, and measured again with the KAPA Library Quantification kit. Each immunoSEQ 96-well plate was sequenced on its own single-read 150-cycle Illumina NextSeq 550 flow cell. On the authors' methods: Because the immunoSEQ output included only junctional sequences and no quality scores, the filtering could not be the same as the filtering used for full-length reads. Sequences were annotated with PyIR, a Python wrapper for IgBLAST v1.9, and V/J genes and CDR3 were assigned using IMGT germline references. Reads with weak V/J assignments (E-value above 1e-6), missing CDR3, stop codons, out-of-frame junctions, or ambiguous translated residues were removed. V3J clonotypes were defined as sequences sharing an identical inferred V gene, J gene, and CDR3 amino acid sequence. To compute the percentage overlap between repertoires, the number of shared unique clonotypes was divided by the size of the smaller repertoire. Richness of each repertoire was evaluated using RTK rarefaction, the Chao1 estimator, and Recon v2.1 estimates of unobserved clonotypes. Generation probabilities were computed with OLGA for all TCRbeta clonotypes obtained by the gDNA method from several donors. In its TCRdb copy, this immuneACCESS table keeps in-frame sequences only and misses some clones. Where compared with another copy, unresolved V genes explain less than half of these, and the others have no known cause. The V and J calls and clone size come from that table; D and trimming were worked out from the DNA. The sample data list over a million clones, and roughly 70% of these were observed just once. The ten largest clones add up to about 1.5% of the sample.

On this clone itself: Its binding antigen is unknown. One base away there is no much larger clone; base qualities are not given. The same CDR3 also results from other DNA sequences found in this sample.

Sequencing used memory CD4+ T cells sorted from blood. The intended sense of this specimen's cell subset or site label: CD45RA-negative fraction. The receptor's source is a young man in good health. The chain links TRBV18 with TRBJ2-2, with the D gene not clear enough to name. The DNA is TGTGCCAGCTCACCACCTACCGGGGAGCTGTTTTTT. It encodes CASSPPTGELFF.